This T cell receptor beta chain appears in the sequencing data of a study of blood T cell repertoires in COVID-19. For the study at large: COVID-19 samples, acute and convalescent, were from the United States, Italy and Spain. T cells, B-cell-depleted T cells, or PBMCs provided the cDNA or gDNA that served as material.

The protocol was immunoSEQ multiplex PCR, while the TCRdb copy is restricted to in-frame clones and leaves out a portion. The table records nearly 300,000 clones, roughly 80% of them present only once. This clone has just one count. Per the germline V gene, CDR1 is SGHRS and CDR2 is YFSETQ. Trimming cost V 0 bases and J 7 bases, with 11 bases left between them. The CDR3 has 15 amino acids. The sequence was obtained from a human donor with COVID-19, enrolled during active disease. The donor label of this sample is uncertain. Sequencing was done on a sample of peripheral blood. The chain carries TRBV5-1 and TRBJ1-6; possible D gene TRBD1, 6 bases. CDR3 sequence: CASSLEDSSNSPLHF. CDR3 DNA: TGCGCCAGCAGCTTGGAGGACAGCTCAAATTCACCCCTCCACTTT.